This T cell receptor (beta chain) was found in a study of response to subunit inactivated influenza vaccine. TCRdb re-called the RT-PCR reads with MiXCR, one entry per CDR3 protein. Found here are about 620,000 distinct CDR3 sequences, roughly 10% of them singletons; the top ten hold roughly a tenth. V dropped 2 bases and J dropped 0 bases, with 16 bases sitting between them. This CDR3 region has 17 residues. The germline V gene encodes CDR1 MDHEN and CDR2 SYDVKM. This clonotype was recorded a few times. This chain joins TRBV28 and TRBJ2-5; a possible D gene is TRBD1 (7 bases). This sequence was found in a man in his forties or fifties who received an inactivated influenza vaccine. Material: PBMCs from blood, obtained on the day of vaccination. CDR3 loop: CASSLRGRGLHQETQYF. For the CDR3, the DNA is TGTGCCAGCAGTTTAAGGGGGCGGGGTCTTCACCAAGAGACCCAGTACTTC.